Listed below are T cell receptor beta chains from one sample, sequenced in a study of cytomegalovirus exposure and HLA in healthy donors. TCRdb's copy holds only in-frame clones and misses some; the assay was immunoSEQ multiplex PCR. The table records fewer than 150,000 clones, roughly 80% of them present only once. The sequenced sample consisted of PBMCs. All receptors derive from a young man in good health and CMV-seronegative. The CDR3 runs from the conserved cysteine through the conserved F or W. D genes are given only for firm matches. Clone size is not always given. Where it is, it says once, few, many or a class for expanded clones.

15	TRBJ2-7	TRBV5-1	few	TRBD2	CASSLELAGAYEQYF	TGCGCCAGCAGCTTGGAGCTAGCGGGGGCCTACGAGCAGTACTTC
16	TRBJ2-1	TRBV7-2	-	TRBD2	CASRPGLAGGADEQFF	TGTGCCAGCAGACCGGGACTAGCGGGAGGAGCTGATGAGCAGTTCTTC
12	TRBJ2-7	TRBV5-1	-	TRBD1	CASSWDSHEQYF	TGCGCCAGCAGCTGGGACAGCCACGAGCAGTACTTC
15	TRBJ2-2	TRBV10-2	-	TRBD2	CASNFLAGDTGELFF	TGCGCCAGCAATTTTTTAGCGGGAGACACCGGGGAGCTGTTTTTT
12	TRBJ2-7	TRBV10-1	few	-	CASSDSSYEQYF	TGCGCCAGCAGTGACAGTTCCTACGAGCAGTACTTC
13	TRBJ1-2	TRBV14	-	-	CASSQTDNYGYTF	TGTGCCAGCAGCCAGACAGATAACTATGGCTACACCTTC
16	TRBJ2-2	TRBV30	once	TRBD2	CAWSSLAGESTGELFF	TGTGCCTGGTCCTCCCTAGCGGGAGAGAGCACCGGGGAGCTGTTTTTT
16	TRBJ2-2	TRBV11-2	-	-	CASSVGWAENTGELFF	TGTGCCAGCAGCGTGGGCTGGGCAGAGAACACCGGGGAGCTGTTTTTT
17	TRBJ2-2	TRBV28	-	TRBD1	CASSLSWSQGAAGELFF	TGTGCCAGCAGTTTATCCTGGTCGCAGGGGGCGGCCGGGGAGCTGTTTTTT
12	TRBJ2-7	TRBV2	-	TRBD2	CASSAGVGEQYF	TGTGCCAGCAGCGCGGGAGTTGGGGAGCAGTACTTC
14	TRBJ1-4	TRBV7-9	-	-	CASSLLGGDEKLFF	TGTGCCAGCAGCTTATTGGGGGGGGATGAAAAACTGTTTTTT
16	TRBJ2-7	TRBV27	-	TRBD2	CASSGGQVAGDHEQYF	TGTGCCAGCAGTGGAGGCCAAGTAGCGGGAGACCACGAGCAGTACTTC
15	TRBJ1-1	TRBV27	few	TRBD1	CASALGQGWHTEAFF	TGTGCCAGCGCCCTGGGACAGGGGTGGCACACTGAAGCTTTCTTT
15	TRBJ1-2	TRBV30	-	-	CAWRGSGGRWYGYTF	TGTGCCTGGAGGGGATCCGGAGGGCGGTGGTATGGCTACACCTTC
14	TRBJ1-6	TRBV6-1	-	-	CASGSVNYNSPLHF	TGTGCCAGCGGCTCCGTGAACTATAATTCACCCCTCCACTTT
16	TRBJ2-5	TRBV14	-	TRBD2	CASSHVSGGRWETQYF	TGTGCCAGCAGCCATGTCTCGGGCGGGAGATGGGAGACCCAGTACTTC
14	TRBJ2-5	TRBV5-4	-	TRBD1	CASSLRQGWETQYF	TGTGCCAGCAGCTTGAGACAGGGTTGGGAGACCCAGTACTTC
18	TRBJ1-3	TRBV18	-	TRBD1	CASSPVLSIRQGGNTIYF	TGTGCCAGCTCACCCGTCCTGAGTATAAGACAGGGAGGAAACACCATATATTTT
14	TRBJ1-2	TRBV27	-	TRBD1	CASSFQTGGSGYTF	TGTGCCAGCAGTTTCCAGACAGGGGGCAGTGGCTACACCTTC
16	TRBJ2-3	TRBV7-9	-	TRBD2	CASSSTSGIETDTQYF	TGTGCCAGCAGCTCGACTAGCGGGATTGAGACAGATACGCAGTATTTT
13	TRBJ2-7	TRBV30	-	-	CAWVRTDSYEQYF	TGTGCCTGGGTGAGGACAGACTCCTACGAGCAGTACTTC
15	TRBJ2-7	TRBV7-9	-	-	CASSLGLDASYEQYF	TGTGCCAGCAGCCTCGGACTGGACGCGTCCTACGAGCAGTACTTC
19	TRBJ2-1	TRBV21-1	-	-	CASSKGGLAGVKTSDEQFF	TGTGCCAGCAGCAAAGGGGGACTAGCGGGAGTGAAGACGTCGGATGAGCAGTTCTTC
13	TRBJ1-1	TRBV7-2	-	-	CASSSDLGTEAFF	TGTGCCAGCAGCTCAGACCTAGGCACTGAAGCTTTCTTT
15	TRBJ1-5	TRBV27	-	-	CASSPEGAAYGPQHF	TGTGCCAGCAGTCCGGAAGGGGCGGCCTACGGGCCCCAGCATTTT
16	TRBJ2-5	TRBV9	few	TRBD2	CASSVGGSGTLETQYF	TGTGCCAGCAGCGTAGGTGGTAGCGGGACGTTAGAGACCCAGTACTTC
12	TRBJ2-2	TRBV5-6	-	-	CASSSSGGELFF	TGTGCCAGCTCCTCTAGTGGGGGGGAGCTGTTTTTT
15	TRBJ1-4	TRBV2	few	TRBD1	CASSRQGSTNEKLFF	TGTGCCAGCAGTCGACAGGGATCAACTAATGAAAAACTGTTTTTT
10	TRBJ2-3	TRBV7-9	-	-	CASGATTQYF	TGTGCCAGCGGGGCGACGACGCAGTATTTT
16	TRBJ1-3	TRBV4-2	few	-	CASSPSLREAGNTIYF	TGTGCCAGCAGCCCCAGTCTAAGGGAGGCTGGAAACACCATATATTTT
15	TRBJ2-7	TRBV28	-	TRBD1	CASSLIDRGLGEQYF	TGTGCCAGCAGTTTGATCGACAGGGGGCTTGGCGAGCAGTACTTC
16	TRBJ2-3	TRBV28	-	TRBD2	CASSYEAGAGTDTQYF	TGTGCCAGCAGTTATGAGGCGGGAGCTGGCACAGATACGCAGTATTTT
11	TRBJ2-7	TRBV7-8	-	-	CASSLGNEQYF	TGTGCCAGCAGCCTCGGGAACGAGCAGTACTTC
13	TRBJ1-4	TRBV2	few	-	CASKWRDNEKLFF	TGTGCCAGCAAATGGAGGGACAATGAAAAACTGTTTTTT
13	TRBJ2-1	TRBV5-6	few	-	CASSLPLPDEQFF	TGTGCCAGCAGTCTACCCCTTCCGGATGAGCAGTTCTTC
11	TRBJ1-1	TRBV28	-	-	CASSFRRKAFF	TGTGCCAGCAGTTTTCGGAGGAAGGCTTTCTTT
14	TRBJ2-7	TRBV6-1	few	TRBD2	CASSPRDYYYEQYF	TGTGCCAGCAGTCCAAGGGACTATTACTACGAGCAGTACTTC
15	TRBJ1-4	TRBV28	-	-	CASSVGGATNEKLFF	TGTGCCAGCAGTGTAGGGGGGGCAACTAATGAAAAACTGTTTTTT
15	TRBJ1-2	TRBV19	-	TRBD1	CASSITGEVGYGYTF	TGTGCCAGTAGTATCACAGGGGAAGTAGGCTATGGCTACACCTTC
15	TRBJ2-2	TRBV25-1	-	TRBD2	CASSPLAGVTGELFF	TGTGCCAGCAGTCCCCTCGCGGGAGTCACCGGGGAGCTGTTTTTT
13	TRBJ1-1	TRBV5-6	few	-	CASSLGQDTEAFF	TGTGCCAGCAGCTTGGGACAGGACACTGAAGCTTTCTTT
14	TRBJ2-7	TRBV2	-	TRBD1	CASSATGETYEQYF	TGTGCCAGCAGCGCGACAGGGGAAACCTACGAGCAGTACTTC
14	TRBJ2-7	TRBV10-2	once	TRBD1	CASSEWHRGSEQYF	TGCGCCAGCAGTGAGTGGCACAGGGGAAGCGAGCAGTACTTC
15	TRBJ2-5	TRBV19	once	-	CASSISQAAAQPQYF	TGTGCCAGTAGTATATCCCAGGCAGCAGCCCAGCCCCAGTACTTC
15	TRBJ2-7	TRBV7-2	-	TRBD2	CASSPGGAGGYEQYF	TGTGCCAGCAGCCCCGGGGGAGCGGGAGGCTACGAGCAGTACTTC
16	TRBJ2-1	TRBV4-1	-	-	CASSLRGISAENEQFF	TGCGCCAGCAGCCTCCGCGGGATTAGCGCCGAGAATGAGCAGTTCTTC
17	TRBJ1-5	TRBV11-3	-	TRBD1	CASHAPGQGLSNQPQHF	TGTGCCAGCCACGCTCCGGGACAGGGGCTAAGCAATCAGCCCCAGCATTTT
13	TRBJ1-1	TRBV7-9	-	-	CAGAPEADTEAFF	TGTGCCGGCGCACCAGAGGCGGACACTGAAGCTTTCTTT
14	TRBJ1-2	TRBV7-9	-	-	CASSLMAGLRSYTF	TGTGCCAGCAGCTTAATGGCGGGGTTGAGGAGCTACACCTTC